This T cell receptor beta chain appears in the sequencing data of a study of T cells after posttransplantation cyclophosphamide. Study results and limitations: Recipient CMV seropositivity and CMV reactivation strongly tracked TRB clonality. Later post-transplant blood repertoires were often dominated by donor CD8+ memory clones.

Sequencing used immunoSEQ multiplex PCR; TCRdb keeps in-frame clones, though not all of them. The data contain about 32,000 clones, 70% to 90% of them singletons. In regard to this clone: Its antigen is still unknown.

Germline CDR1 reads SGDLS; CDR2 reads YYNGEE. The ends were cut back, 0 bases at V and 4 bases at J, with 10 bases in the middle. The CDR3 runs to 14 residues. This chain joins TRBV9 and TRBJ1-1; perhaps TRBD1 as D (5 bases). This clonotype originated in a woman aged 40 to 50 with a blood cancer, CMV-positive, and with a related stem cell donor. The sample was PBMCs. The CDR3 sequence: CASSVDLRATEAFF. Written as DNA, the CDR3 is TGTGCCAGCAGCGTAGATCTCAGGGCCACTGAAGCTTTCTTT.